The entry that follows covers one T cell receptor beta chain sequence. This clone was seen a few times. Its target antigen remains unknown. There are no base qualities to consult, and no much larger clone falls within one base. TCRbeta CDR3 regions were amplified from genomic DNA using the immunoSEQ Assay, a bias-controlled multiplex PCR. The authors' pipeline ran thus. Within the assay, amplification of reference gene primers was used to estimate how many nucleated cells each sample contained. To quantify the absolute abundance of each unique TCRbeta CDR3 rearrangement, sequence reads were collapsed and filtered. Productive Simpson clonality was computed per sample as the square root of Simpson's diversity index over productive rearrangements. TCRdb mirrors the immuneACCESS table, restricted to in-frame sequences. Some clones are absent from its copies; in checked studies, under half trace to an unresolved V gene, and the reason for the others is unknown. That table is the source of V, J and clone size, and D and trimming were worked out from the DNA. For this sample the table gives approximately 350,000 clones, of which more than 70% were detected only once. Of the sample, more than 0.95% is held by the ten largest clones.

The sample originates from a study of blood T cell repertoires in COVID-19 (dated by TCRdb to between 2020 and 2021). Regarding the complete study: Collaborator samples came from the United States, Italy and Spain and covered acute and convalescent phases of COVID-19. The samples were drawn from the first 160 participants of the ongoing ImmuneRACE study and from more than 1,000 subjects provided by 6 global collaborators. Nearly every sample came with metadata listing a de-identified subject ID, COVID-19 status, age in years and sex. Subjects who had been exposed to COVID-19, were actively infected with it, or had recovered from it provided the deeply sampled blood TCRbeta repertoires that made up the dataset. Where HLA class I and class II types were available, the types were taken from metadata supplied by the sample provider, not from assay-based typing. The material from the prospective study consisted of cDNA or gDNA derived from T cells, B-cell-depleted T cells, or PBMCs. A freely available public database, intended as a resource for researchers studying the immune response to SARS-CoV-2, is where the repertoires were released.

Collaborating institutions collected whole blood in K2EDTA tubes following their own protocols. For TCRbeta analysis, collaborator samples were shipped as frozen whole blood, as isolated PBMCs, or as DNA extracted from either sample type. Looking up the germline V gene (reference sequence) yields CDR1 LNHDA and CDR2 SQIVND. Its CDR3 holds 20 amino acids, cysteine through phenylalanine. The only DNA kept is the CDR3, 60 bases in frame from the first base. The junction shows trimming of 4 bases on V and 2 bases on J, plus 29 bases between the germline ends. General findings and caveats noted by the study authors: The quantity of clinical and demographic metadata differed by source and by participant and was supplied without curation.

The sample taken for sequencing was peripheral blood. The chain couples TRBV19 to TRBJ1-1; the D gene cannot be named for sure. The receptor was isolated from a man aged 40-50 years with acute or convalescent COVID-19. In nucleotide form, the sequence is TGTGCCAGTAGTAACCCAGGCCCCGGGATTCACCAATTGGTCAACACTGAAGCTTTCTTT. Its protein reads: CASSNPGPGIHQLVNTEAFF.